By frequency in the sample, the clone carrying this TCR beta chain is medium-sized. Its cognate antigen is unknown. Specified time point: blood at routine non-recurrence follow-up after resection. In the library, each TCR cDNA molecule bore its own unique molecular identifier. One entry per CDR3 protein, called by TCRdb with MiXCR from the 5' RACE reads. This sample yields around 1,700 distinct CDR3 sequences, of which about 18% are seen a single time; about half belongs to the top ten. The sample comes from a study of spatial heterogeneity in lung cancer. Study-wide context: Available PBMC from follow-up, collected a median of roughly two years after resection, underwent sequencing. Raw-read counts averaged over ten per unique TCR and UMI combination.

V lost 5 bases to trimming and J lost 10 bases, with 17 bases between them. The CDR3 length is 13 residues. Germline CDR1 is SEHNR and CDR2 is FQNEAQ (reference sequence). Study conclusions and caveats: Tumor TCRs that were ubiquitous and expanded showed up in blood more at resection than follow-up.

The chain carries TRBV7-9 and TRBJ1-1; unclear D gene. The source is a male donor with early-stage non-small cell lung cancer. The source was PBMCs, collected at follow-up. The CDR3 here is CASSHRDRPGAFF. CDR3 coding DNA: TGTGCCAGCAGCCATCGAGACCGCCCGGGAGCTTTCTTT.